The text below deals with one T cell receptor (beta chain). V gave up 5 bases and J gave up 2 bases, with 13 bases separating them. CDR3 size: 14 residues. Germline V CDR1 and CDR2: KGHSH, LQKENI. The data derive from a study of blood T cell repertoires in COVID-19. Study as a whole: The analysed material was cDNA or gDNA that came from T cells, B-cell-depleted T cells, or PBMCs.

Original processing notes: Amplification of reference gene primers provided the estimated nucleated cell counts. The protocol was immunoSEQ multiplex PCR, while the TCRdb copy is restricted to in-frame clones and leaves out a portion. V, J and clone size derive from that table, while D and trimming were established from the DNA sequence. The sample has about 130,000 clones, approximately 74% seen once; the top ten hold about 5.5%. The chain carries TRBV18 and TRBJ2-7, with D perhaps matching TRBD2 (6 bases). This clonotype was sampled from a man older than 75 with COVID-19, enrolled during active disease. Sequencing input: peripheral blood. The CDR3 DNA reads as TGTGCCAGCTCATCCCCGGGACTCCCCTACGAGCAGTACTTC. It codes for CASSSPGLPYEQYF.